This TCR beta chain was recorded in a study of cytomegalovirus exposure and HLA in healthy donors. Study as a whole: There were just under 400 genotyped donors. Of these, roughly 80% fell in the genetic ancestry cluster associated with self-reported Caucasian donors.

Study findings and constraints: The study put roughly 160 TCR beta chains on its list as cytomegalovirus-associated. As a later analysis showed, several of the most significant clusters appeared to be linked to common viral pathogens. Highly shared variants forming one cluster were likely a sequencing artifact.

This clone was seen once. Its matching antigen is unknown. The study ran its PCR with 60 Vbeta and 13 Jbeta primers. Produced via immunoSEQ multiplex PCR; TCRdb's table is partial and in-frame only. This table holds 100,000 to 150,000 clones, 77% found once. Per the germline V gene, CDR1 is SGDLS and CDR2 is YYNGEE. The junction had 11 bases not matched to a gene; V was cut back by 3 bases and J by 4 bases. CDR3 length: 16 residues. Sequenced: PBMCs. This sequence joins TRBV9 and TRBJ2-3, with 7 bases matching TRBD1. The sequence came from a male donor in good health and CMV-seropositive. The chain's CDR3 is CASSDYRGIFADTQYF. The CDR3 region has the DNA TGTGCCAGCAGCGACTACAGGGGTATTTTTGCAGATACGCAGTATTTT.